These 29 T cell receptor beta chains came from one sample sequenced in a study of cytomegalovirus exposure and HLA in healthy donors. The PCR ran on 60 Vbeta and 13 Jbeta primers. Assay: immunoSEQ multiplex PCR; the TCRdb copy retains only in-frame clones and omits some. The sample lists tens of thousands of clones; roughly 80% were seen once. Source material: PBMCs. These receptors came from a middle-aged woman in good health and CMV-seronegative.

The rearrangement joins TRBV27 to TRBJ1-2; tentatively, D is TRBD1 (5 bases). Between the trimmed V and J ends, which lost 3 bases and 4 bases, there was a span of 15 bases. The CDR3 covers 15 residues. CDR1 and CDR2 (germline): MNHEY, SMNVEV (reference sequence). CDR3 in DNA: TGTGCCAGCAGTTTCTCTAAGACAGCGCCCTATGGCTACACCTTC. It encodes CASSFSKTAPYGYTF.

The chain uses TRBV19 and TRBJ2-7; 9 bases fit TRBD1. Trimming took 3 bases from V and 0 from J; bases not matched to a gene: 3. This CDR3 spans 15 amino acids. CDR1 LNHDA and CDR2 SQIVND come from the germline V gene (reference sequence). The CDR3 nucleotides read TGTGCCAGTAGTATGGGGACAGGGTCCTCCTACGAGCAGTACTTC. The encoded protein is CASSMGTGSSYEQYF.

The chain has TRBV5-5 and TRBJ2-1; 7 nucleotides line up with TRBD1. The length of the CDR3 is 15 residues. CDR1 is SGHKS, CDR2 YYEKEE, per germline (reference sequence). V shed 4 bases and J 4 bases; nucleotides not matched to a gene: 8. CDR3 sequence reads: CASSQGTEHYNEQFF. Written as DNA, the CDR3 is TGTGCCAGCAGCCAAGGGACAGAACATTACAATGAGCAGTTCTTC.

The rearrangement joins TRBV7-8 to TRBJ2-1; TRBD2 agrees at 10 bases. V lost 6 bases, J lost 6 bases, and 11 bases stayed unmatched. This CDR3 spans 16 amino acids. The germline gives CDR1 SGHVS, CDR2 FQNEAQ. In nucleotides, the CDR3 is TGTGCCAGCAGTTCATCTAGCGGGAGTCCCGGCAATGAGCAGTTCTTC. Amino acids: CASSSSSGSPGNEQFF.

This clone was seen a single time. V usage is TRBV11-2 and J usage is TRBJ2-3; no firm D call. V shed 2 bases and J shed 5 bases, with 14 bases lying between them. Germline CDR1 and CDR2: SGHAT and FQNNGV. This CDR3 spans 15 amino acids. For the CDR3, the DNA is TGTGCCAGCAGCTTATACGGCAGGTCGGAAGATACGCAGTATTTT. Translating it yields CASSLYGRSEDTQYF. Complete variable domain (other parts from reference TRBV11-2 and TRBJ2-3): EAGVAQSPRYKIIEKRQSVAFWCNPISGHATLYWYQQILGQGPKLLIQFQNNGVVDDSQLPKDRFSAERLKGVDSTLKIQPAKLEDSAVYLCASSLYGRSEDTQYFGPGTRLTVL.

This chain uses TRBV30 with TRBJ2-3, with 7 nucleotides matching TRBD2. The CDR3 consists of 14 residues. The germline CDR1 and CDR2 sequences are GTSNPN and SVGIG (reference sequence). The J segment lost 3 bases and the V segment lost 0 bases, leaving 3 bases of the junction unmatched. The DNA for the CDR3 is TGTGCCTGGAGTGTGGGAGGGTTGACAGATACGCAGTATTTT. Protein: CAWSVGGLTDTQYF.

V is TRBV2 and J is TRBJ2-7; D ambiguous. The V and J ends lost 6 bases and 0 bases respectively, with 12 bases between them. There are 14 residues in the CDR3. The germline CDR1 and CDR2 sequences are SNHLY and FYNNEI. The CDR3: CASRSGSSSYEQYF. CDR3 DNA: TGTGCCAGCAGGTCCGGGTCGAGCTCCTACGAGCAGTACTTC.

This clone occurred a few times. The V call is TRBV7-9, the J call TRBJ2-3, with TRBD1 identical over 12 bases. CDR1 and CDR2 from the germline V gene are SEHNR and FQNEAQ (reference sequence). After removal of 5 bases from V and 5 bases from J, the junction contained 5 bases not matched to a gene. The CDR3 is 15 amino acids. The CDR3 reads CASSLGQGAGDTQYF. The CDR3 nucleotides are TGTGCCAGCAGCCTGGGACAGGGGGCAGGAGATACGCAGTATTTT.

This clone is a singleton in its sample. J is TRBJ1-1 and V is TRBV30; D uncertain. Germline values: CDR1 GTSNPN, CDR2 SVGIG (reference sequence). The ends were cut back, 0 bases at V and 3 bases at J, with 20 bases in the middle. This CDR3 is built from 17 residues. CDR3 sequence: CAWSVAPSGYSYTEAFF. The CDR3, as DNA: TGTGCCTGGAGTGTAGCTCCATCGGGGTACAGCTACACTGAAGCTTTCTTT.

The chain's CDR3 is CASSLGVAVNMADTQYF. In DNA form, the CDR3 reads TGTGCCAGCAGTTTAGGGGTAGCGGTTAACATGGCAGATACGCAGTATTTT. The gene calls are TRBV28 and TRBJ2-3, with D perhaps TRBD2 (6 bases). Between the trimmed V and J ends, which lost 2 bases and 4 bases, there was a span of 19 bases. Per germline, CDR1 MDHEN and CDR2 SYDVKM. The CDR3 is made up of 17 amino acids.

V usage is TRBV9 and J usage is TRBJ1-1; possibly TRBD1 for D (5 bases). The ends were cut back, 0 bases at V and 2 bases at J, with 11 bases in the middle. Germline CDR1 is SGDLS and CDR2 is YYNGEE. CDR3 length: 15 residues. Here the CDR3 DNA reads TGTGCCAGCAGCGTAGATCAGGGCTACAACACTGAAGCTTTCTTT. Translated, it gives CASSVDQGYNTEAFF.

The chain couples TRBV7-6 to TRBJ2-1, with no clear D. The CDR3 covers 15 residues. Trimming took off 5 bases at V and 1 base at J, with 12 bases between the two ends. Germline loops: CDR1 SGHVS, CDR2 FNYEAQ. CDR3 coding DNA: TGTGCCAGCAGCCATGCGGTAGGATCCTACAATGAGCAGTTCTTC. It translates to CASSHAVGSYNEQFF.

As for this clone: Other DNA sequences within the sample encode an identical CDR3. This chain joins TRBV5-1 and TRBJ1-1, with 11 bases identical to TRBD1. The CDR3 is 15 amino acids. CDR1 SGHRS and CDR2 YFSETQ come from the germline V gene. After removal of 1 base from V and 3 bases from J, the junction contained 2 bases not matched to a gene. CDR3 sequence reads: CASSLRTGGDTEAFF. The CDR3 DNA reads as TGCGCCAGCAGCTTGAGGACAGGGGGCGACACTGAAGCTTTCTTT.

The sample holds one count of this clone. The chain links TRBV4-2 to TRBJ2-1; tentatively, D is TRBD2 (7 bases). Trimming pared 0 bases from V and 8 bases from J, leaving 14 bases between. CDR3 length: 15 amino acids. Germline CDR1 and CDR2: LGHNA and YNFKEQ. The CDR3 region is CASSQERGGQDEQFF. In DNA, the CDR3 is TGTGCCAGCAGCCAAGAAAGGGGGGGCCAAGATGAGCAGTTCTTC.

The chain carries TRBV29-1 and TRBJ1-2; TRBD1 agrees at 7 bases. Per the germline V gene, CDR1 is SQVTM and CDR2 is ANQGSEA. This CDR3 is 13 amino acids long. Trimming took 4 bases from V and 6 from J; bases not matched to a gene: 8. CDR3 sequence: CSVGMDRSDGYTF. The CDR3 DNA sequence: TGCAGCGTTGGTATGGACAGGTCGGATGGCTACACCTTC.

V gene TRBV5-3 combines with J gene TRBJ2-7; 11 nucleotides agree with TRBD1. TRBV5-3 is noted as an ORF with a role that remains uncertain. The CDR3 spans 15 residues. Trimming cost V 0 bases and J 6 bases; bases outside gene matches: 5. The DNA of the CDR3 is TGTGCCAGAAGCTTGGAGCCCGGGACAGGGGGCGAGCAGTACTTC. As protein: CARSLEPGTGGEQYF.

This clone was observed a handful of times. The rearrangement links TRBV7-2 to TRBJ1-5, with D possibly TRBD1 on 5 matching bases. The CDR3 loop spans 14 amino acids. Germline V gives CDR1 SGHTA, CDR2 FQGNSA. Trimming pared 4 bases from V and 2 bases from J, leaving 9 bases between. As DNA, the CDR3 is TGTGCCAGCAGCTCCAGGGTGGGCAATCAGCCCCAGCATTTT. The encoded protein is CASSSRVGNQPQHF.

This clone turned up a few times. This chain uses TRBV18 with TRBJ1-1; D might be TRBD1 (5 bases). V lost 6 bases and J lost 2, with 16 bases in between. CDR1 and CDR2 from the germline V gene are KGHSH and LQKENI. The CDR3 runs 15 residues. CDR3 sequence reads: CASSPITQGNTEAFF. As DNA, the CDR3 is TGTGCCAGCTCTCCAATAACCCAGGGAAACACTGAAGCTTTCTTT.

This clone showed up just once. The CDR3 region is CASSPTTGVRQPQHF. The CDR3 DNA sequence: TGTGCCAGCAGCCCGACGACAGGGGTCAGGCAGCCCCAGCATTTT. The chain carries TRBV7-8 and TRBJ1-5; 8 bases map to TRBD1. Trimming took 5 bases from V and 7 from J; bases not matched to a gene: 10. The CDR3 spans 15 residues. Germline V gene data show CDR1 as SGHVS and CDR2 as FQNEAQ.

V and J are TRBV28 and TRBJ1-5, with 10 bases fitting TRBD1. The V gene's germline CDR1 is MDHEN and CDR2 SYDVKM. V lost 6 bases and J lost 6; bases outside the gene matches: 8. The CDR3 extends over 15 amino acids. CDR3 sequence: CASSPNDRGRQPQHF. The CDR3 DNA reads as TGTGCCAGCAGCCCTAACGACAGGGGGCGTCAGCCCCAGCATTTT.

In its sample, this clone was seen a few times. The chain is built from TRBV11-2 and TRBJ2-5; 9 bases are a match to TRBD1. The ends lost 9 bases at V and 5 bases at J; junction bases unmatched: 22. Germline V lookup: CDR1 SGHAT, CDR2 FQNNGV. The CDR3 length is 18 residues. The CDR3 bases are TGTGCCAGTAAATATGGACGCGGGACAGGGAGGTTGTGGGAGACCCAGTACTTC. Translated: CASKYGRGTGRLWETQYF.

The gene calls are TRBV29-1 and TRBJ1-1; possibly TRBD1 for D (6 bases). CDR1 is SQVTM, CDR2 ANQGSEA, per germline. This CDR3 comprises 12 residues. The V end was cut by 8 bases, the J end by 4 bases, with 14 bases between. The CDR3 loop is CSYRTGITEAFF. The CDR3 region has the DNA TGCAGCTACCGAACAGGGATCACTGAAGCTTTCTTT.

The chain couples TRBV27 to TRBJ2-3; a weak D match, TRBD1 (5 bases). Trimming took off 4 bases at V and 5 bases at J, with 13 bases between the two ends. CDR3 length: 14 amino acids. The germline V gene encodes CDR1 MNHEY and CDR2 SMNVEV (reference sequence). The DNA of the CDR3 is TGTGCCAGCAGTTGGGGCAGGATTCAAGATACGCAGTATTTT. Its protein is CASSWGRIQDTQYF.

This clone was seen only a few times. As DNA, the CDR3 is TGTGCCACCCAAGACTTTAAAACCGCCTCCTACGAGCAGTACTTC. Protein product: CATQDFKTASYEQYF. This chain links TRBV6-6 with TRBJ2-7; D call uncertain. V was cut by 10 bases and J by 0 bases, with 19 bases left in between. The CDR3 has 15 residues. Germline-derived CDR1 and CDR2 are MNHNY and SVGAGI (reference sequence).

This chain connects TRBV6-6 to TRBJ1-1, with D hard to call. The CDR3 contains 13 residues. Germline assignment: CDR1 MNHNY and CDR2 SVGAGI (reference sequence). V lost 0 bases, J lost 4 bases, and 6 bases lay in between. The CDR3 bases are TGTGCCAGCAGTTACTCGGGAGGCACTGAAGCTTTCTTT. Its translation is CASSYSGGTEAFF.

V usage is TRBV7-2 and J usage is TRBJ1-5, with unresolved D. The CDR3 loop spans 14 amino acids. Germline values: CDR1 SGHTA, CDR2 FQGNSA. Trimming cost V 1 base and J 4 bases, with 8 bases left between them. Written as DNA, the CDR3 is TGTGCCAGCAGCTTAGTAGTGTCAAATCAGCCCCAGCATTTT. Amino acids: CASSLVVSNQPQHF.

The chain employs TRBV30 and TRBJ1-6, with a weak D call TRBD1 (6 bases). This CDR3 has 15 residues. Germline V gives CDR1 GTSNPN, CDR2 SVGIG (reference sequence). The V and J ends lost 0 bases and 3 bases respectively, with 9 bases between them. CDR3 region: CAWSVPRGYNSPLHF. CDR3 in DNA: TGTGCCTGGAGTGTACCCAGGGGCTATAATTCACCCCTCCACTTT. Supplemented by reference TRBV30 and TRBJ1-6, the full variable domain reads SQTIHQWPATLVQPVGSPLSLECTVEGTSNPNLYWYRQAAGRGLQLLFYSVGIGQISSEVPQNLSASRPQDRQFILSSKKLLLSDSGFYLCAWSVPRGYNSPLHFGNGTRLTVT.

This chain links TRBV5-1 with TRBJ1-1; D is uncertain. The CDR3 consists of 15 residues. V shed 4 bases and J shed 1 base, with 14 bases lying between them. Germline loops: CDR1 SGHRS, CDR2 YFSETQ. The CDR3 here is CASSLGGRENTEAFF. CDR3 sequence (DNA): TGCGCCAGCAGCCTGGGCGGTCGGGAGAACACTGAAGCTTTCTTT.

In this sample, this clone turned up once. The chain links TRBV29-1 to TRBJ2-1; tentative D call: TRBD1 (6 bases). CDR3 size: 13 residues. Germline lookup yields CDR1 SQVTM and CDR2 ANQGSEA. The CDR3 loop is CSAGTTRGNEQFF. The DNA of the CDR3 is TGCAGTGCTGGGACAACCAGAGGGAATGAGCAGTTCTTC.